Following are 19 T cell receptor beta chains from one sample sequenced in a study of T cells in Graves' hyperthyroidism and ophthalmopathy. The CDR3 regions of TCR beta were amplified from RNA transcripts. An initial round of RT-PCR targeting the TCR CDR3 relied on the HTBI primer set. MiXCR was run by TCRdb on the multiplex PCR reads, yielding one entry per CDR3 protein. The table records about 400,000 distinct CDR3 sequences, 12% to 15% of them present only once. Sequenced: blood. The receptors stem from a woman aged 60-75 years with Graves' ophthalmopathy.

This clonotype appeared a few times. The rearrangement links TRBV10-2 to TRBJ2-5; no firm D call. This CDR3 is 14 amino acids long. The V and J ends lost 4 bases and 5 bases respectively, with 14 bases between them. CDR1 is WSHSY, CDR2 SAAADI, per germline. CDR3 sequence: CASSGVSGAETQYF. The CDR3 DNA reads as TGCGCCAGCAGTGGGGTATCAGGAGCTGAGACCCAGTACTTC.

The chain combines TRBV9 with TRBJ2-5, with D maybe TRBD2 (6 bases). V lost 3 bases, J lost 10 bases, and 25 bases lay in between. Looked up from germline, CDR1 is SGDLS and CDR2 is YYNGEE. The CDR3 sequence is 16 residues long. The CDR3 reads CASSGAGLRDRGIQYF. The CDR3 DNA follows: TGTGCCAGCAGCGGCGCGGGGTTGCGGGATAGAGGGATCCAGTACTTC. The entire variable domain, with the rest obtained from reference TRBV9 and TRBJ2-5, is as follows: DSGVTQTPKHLITATGQRVTLRCSPRSGDLSVYWYQQSLDQGLQFLIQYYNGEERAKGNILERFSAQQFPDLHSELNLSSLELGDSALYFCASSGAGLRDRGIQYFGPGTRLLVL.

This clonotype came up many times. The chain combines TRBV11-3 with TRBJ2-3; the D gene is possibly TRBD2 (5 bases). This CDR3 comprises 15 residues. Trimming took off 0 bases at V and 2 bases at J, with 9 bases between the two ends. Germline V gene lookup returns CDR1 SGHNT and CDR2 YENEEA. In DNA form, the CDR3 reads TGTGCCAGCAGCTTAGAAGGGAGAACCACAGATACGCAGTATTTT. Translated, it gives CASSLEGRTTDTQYF.

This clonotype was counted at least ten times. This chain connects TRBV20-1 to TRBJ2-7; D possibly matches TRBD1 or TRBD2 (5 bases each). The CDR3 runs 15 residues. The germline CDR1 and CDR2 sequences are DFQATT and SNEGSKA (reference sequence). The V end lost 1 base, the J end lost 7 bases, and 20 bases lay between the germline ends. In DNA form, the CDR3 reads TGCAGTGCTAGAGGATCCTCCGGGACGGCCGATGAGCAGTACTTC. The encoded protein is CSARGSSGTADEQYF.

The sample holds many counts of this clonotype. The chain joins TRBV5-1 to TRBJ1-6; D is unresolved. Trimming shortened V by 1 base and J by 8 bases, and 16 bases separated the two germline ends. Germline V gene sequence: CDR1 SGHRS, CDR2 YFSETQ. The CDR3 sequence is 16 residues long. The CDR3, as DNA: TGCGCCAGCAGCTTGATGGAGGGTATCCGGGATTCACCCCTCCACTTT. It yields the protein CASSLMEGIRDSPLHF.

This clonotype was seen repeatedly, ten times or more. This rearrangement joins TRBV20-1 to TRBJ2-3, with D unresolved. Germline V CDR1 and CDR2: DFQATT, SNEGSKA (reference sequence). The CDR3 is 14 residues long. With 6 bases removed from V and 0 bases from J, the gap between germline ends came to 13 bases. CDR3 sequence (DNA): TGCAGTGCCCGAACCGGACGGAGCACAGATACGCAGTATTTT. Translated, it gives CSARTGRSTDTQYF.

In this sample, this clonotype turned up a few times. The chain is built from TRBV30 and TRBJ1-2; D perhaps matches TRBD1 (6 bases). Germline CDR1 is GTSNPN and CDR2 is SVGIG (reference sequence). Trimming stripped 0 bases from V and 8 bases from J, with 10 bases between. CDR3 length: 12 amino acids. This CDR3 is CAWSVPGEGYTF. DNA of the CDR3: TGTGCCTGGAGTGTACCAGGGGAGGGCTACACCTTC.

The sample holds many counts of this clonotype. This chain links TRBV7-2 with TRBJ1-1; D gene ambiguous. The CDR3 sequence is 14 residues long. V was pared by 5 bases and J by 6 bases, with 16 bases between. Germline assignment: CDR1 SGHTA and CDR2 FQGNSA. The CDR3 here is CASSPVVRGSEAFF. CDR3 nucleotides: TGTGCCAGCAGCCCCGTAGTTAGAGGGTCTGAAGCTTTCTTT.

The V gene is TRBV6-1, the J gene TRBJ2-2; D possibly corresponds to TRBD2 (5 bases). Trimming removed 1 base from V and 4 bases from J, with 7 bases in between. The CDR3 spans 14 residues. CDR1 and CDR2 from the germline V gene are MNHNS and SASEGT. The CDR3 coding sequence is TGTGCCAGCAGTGAAGGGACTCCCACCGGGGAGCTGTTTTTT. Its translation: CASSEGTPTGELFF.

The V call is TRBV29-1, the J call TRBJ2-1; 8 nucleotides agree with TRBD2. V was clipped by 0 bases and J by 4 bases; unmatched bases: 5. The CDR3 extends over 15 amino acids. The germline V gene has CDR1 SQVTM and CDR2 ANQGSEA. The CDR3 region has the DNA TGCAGCGTTGAAGATACCGGGACTAGGTACAATGAGCAGTTCTTC. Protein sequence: CSVEDTGTRYNEQFF.

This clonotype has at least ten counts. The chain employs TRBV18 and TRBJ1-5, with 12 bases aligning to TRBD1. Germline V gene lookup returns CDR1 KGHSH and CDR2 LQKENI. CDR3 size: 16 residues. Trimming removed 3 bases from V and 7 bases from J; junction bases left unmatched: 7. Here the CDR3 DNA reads TGTGCCAGCTCACCGAGGGACAGGGGGCAGCGGCAGCCCCAGCATTTT. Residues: CASSPRDRGQRQPQHF.

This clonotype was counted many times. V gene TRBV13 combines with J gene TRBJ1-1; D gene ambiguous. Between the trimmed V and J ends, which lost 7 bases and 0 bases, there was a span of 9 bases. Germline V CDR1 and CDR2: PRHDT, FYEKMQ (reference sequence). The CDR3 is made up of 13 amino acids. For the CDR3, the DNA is TGTGCCAGCACCCCCTTGGTGAACACTGAAGCTTTCTTT. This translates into CASTPLVNTEAFF.

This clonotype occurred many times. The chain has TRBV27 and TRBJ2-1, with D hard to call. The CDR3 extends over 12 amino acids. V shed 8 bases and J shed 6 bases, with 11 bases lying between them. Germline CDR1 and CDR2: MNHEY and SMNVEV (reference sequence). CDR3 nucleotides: TGTGCCAGCGGAGATTTGGGCAATGAGCAGTTCTTC. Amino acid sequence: CASGDLGNEQFF.

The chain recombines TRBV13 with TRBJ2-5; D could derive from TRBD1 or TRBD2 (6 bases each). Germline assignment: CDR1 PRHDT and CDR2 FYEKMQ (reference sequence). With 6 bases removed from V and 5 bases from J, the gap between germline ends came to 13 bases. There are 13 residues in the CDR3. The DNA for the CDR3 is TGTGCCAGCAGACCCGGAGGGGGGGAGACCCAGTACTTC. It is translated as CASRPGGGETQYF.

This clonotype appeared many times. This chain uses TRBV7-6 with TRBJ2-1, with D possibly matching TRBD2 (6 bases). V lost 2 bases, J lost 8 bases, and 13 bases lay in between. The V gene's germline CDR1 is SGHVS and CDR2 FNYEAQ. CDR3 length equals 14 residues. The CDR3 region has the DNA TGTGCCAGCAGCTTATTCTCCGGAGGGGATGAGCAGTTCTTC. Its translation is CASSLFSGGDEQFF.

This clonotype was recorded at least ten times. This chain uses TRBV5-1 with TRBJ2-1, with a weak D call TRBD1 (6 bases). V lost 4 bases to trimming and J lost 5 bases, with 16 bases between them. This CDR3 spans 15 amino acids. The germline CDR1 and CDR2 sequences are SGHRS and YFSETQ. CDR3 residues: CASSLQGRENNEQFF. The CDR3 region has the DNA TGCGCCAGCAGCCTACAGGGCAGAGAAAACAATGAGCAGTTCTTC.

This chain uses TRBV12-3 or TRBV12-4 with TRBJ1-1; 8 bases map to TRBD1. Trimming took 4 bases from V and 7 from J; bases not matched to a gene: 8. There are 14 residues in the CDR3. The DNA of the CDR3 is TGTGCCAGCAGTTCACAGGGGGGTGGTAGTGAAGCTTTCTTT. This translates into CASSSQGGGSEAFF.

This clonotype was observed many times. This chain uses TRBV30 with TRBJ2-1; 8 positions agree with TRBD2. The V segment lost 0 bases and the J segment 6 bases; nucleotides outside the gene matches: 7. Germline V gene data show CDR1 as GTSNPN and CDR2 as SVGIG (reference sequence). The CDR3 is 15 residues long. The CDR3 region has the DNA TGTGCCTGGAGTGTGGGAATAGCGGGACTCAATGAGCAGTTCTTC. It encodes CAWSVGIAGLNEQFF.

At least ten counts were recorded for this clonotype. The CDR3 DNA reads as TGTGCCAGCGGTGGACTAGCGGGAGGGTATGAGCAGTTCTTC. Translated: CASGGLAGGYEQFF. The chain recombines TRBV2 with TRBJ2-1, with 15 positions matching TRBD2. Germline trimming cut 8 bases from V and 8 bases from J; bases unmatched to any gene: 4. The germline CDR1 and CDR2 sequences are SNHLY and FYNNEI. This CDR3 spans 14 amino acids.